This T cell receptor (beta chain) was captured in a study of shared clonotypes between healthy human individuals. The protocol was immunoSEQ multiplex PCR, while the TCRdb copy is restricted to in-frame clones and leaves out a portion. This sample has some 2,500,000 clones, with 80% to 95% found just once. The CDR3 extends over 14 amino acids. Comment on this clone: The junction departs from the called germline gene at one end, perhaps through a read error.

Sequencing was performed on naive CD4+ T cells from PBMCs. Documented subset: CD45RA+ positively selected. This chain links TRBV6-7 with TRBJ2-7; D may be TRBD1 (6 bases). TRBV6-7 is an ORF, and what it does is uncertain. This sequence originates from a man in his late teens or twenties in good health. Some clones in this sample may be carry-over from other donors' samples. The CDR3, as DNA: TGTGCCAGCAGTTACCACCGGGACAACGGAATGGGCAACTTC. Translation gives CASSYHRDNGMGNF.